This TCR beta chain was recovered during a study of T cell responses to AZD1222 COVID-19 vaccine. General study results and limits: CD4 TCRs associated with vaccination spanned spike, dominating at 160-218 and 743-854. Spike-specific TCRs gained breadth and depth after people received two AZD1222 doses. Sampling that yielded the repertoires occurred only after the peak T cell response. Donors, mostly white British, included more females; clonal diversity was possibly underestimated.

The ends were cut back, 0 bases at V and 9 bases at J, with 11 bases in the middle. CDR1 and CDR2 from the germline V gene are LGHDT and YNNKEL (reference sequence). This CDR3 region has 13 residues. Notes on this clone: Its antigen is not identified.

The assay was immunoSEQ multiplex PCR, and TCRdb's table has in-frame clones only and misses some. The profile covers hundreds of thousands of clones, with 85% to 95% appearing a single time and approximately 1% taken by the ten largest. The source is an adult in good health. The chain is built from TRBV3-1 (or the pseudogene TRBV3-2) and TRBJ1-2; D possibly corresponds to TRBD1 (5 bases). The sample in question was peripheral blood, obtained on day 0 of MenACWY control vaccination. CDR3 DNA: TGTGCCAGCAGCCAAGACAGGGAGGCGAGCTACACCTTC. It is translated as CASSQDREASYTF.